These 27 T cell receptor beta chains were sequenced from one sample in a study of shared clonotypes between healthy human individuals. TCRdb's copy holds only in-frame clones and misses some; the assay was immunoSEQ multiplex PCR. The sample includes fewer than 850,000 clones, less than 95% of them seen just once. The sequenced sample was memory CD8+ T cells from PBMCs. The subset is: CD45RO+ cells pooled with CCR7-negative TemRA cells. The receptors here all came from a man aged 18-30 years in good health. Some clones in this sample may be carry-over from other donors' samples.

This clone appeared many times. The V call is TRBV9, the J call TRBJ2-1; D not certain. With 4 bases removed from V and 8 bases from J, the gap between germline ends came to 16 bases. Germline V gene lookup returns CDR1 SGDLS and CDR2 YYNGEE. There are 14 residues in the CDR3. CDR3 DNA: TGTGCCAGCAGCACGCGATTTAATAGCTATGAGCAGTTCTTC. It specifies CASSTRFNSYEQFF.

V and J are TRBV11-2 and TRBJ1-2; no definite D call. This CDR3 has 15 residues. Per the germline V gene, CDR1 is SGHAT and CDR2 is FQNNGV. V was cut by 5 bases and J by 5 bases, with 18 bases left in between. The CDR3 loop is CASSDSPGQIYGYTF. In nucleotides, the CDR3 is TGTGCCAGCAGCGATAGCCCGGGCCAAATTTATGGCTACACCTTC.

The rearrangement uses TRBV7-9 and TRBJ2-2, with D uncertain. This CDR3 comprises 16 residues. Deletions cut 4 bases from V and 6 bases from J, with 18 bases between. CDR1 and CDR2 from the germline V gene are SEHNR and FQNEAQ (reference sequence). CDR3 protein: CASSYGKFDTPGELFF. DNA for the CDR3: TGTGCCAGCAGCTACGGTAAATTTGACACGCCCGGGGAGCTGTTTTTT.

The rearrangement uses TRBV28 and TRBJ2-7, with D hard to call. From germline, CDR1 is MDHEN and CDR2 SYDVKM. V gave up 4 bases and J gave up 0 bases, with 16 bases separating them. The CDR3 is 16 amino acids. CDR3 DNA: TGTGCCAGCAGTTCCCCTCGACCTCGGAGCTCCTACGAGCAGTACTTC. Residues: CASSSPRPRSSYEQYF. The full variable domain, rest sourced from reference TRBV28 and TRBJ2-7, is DVKVTQSSRYLVKRTGEKVFLECVQDMDHENMFWYRQDPGLGLRLIYFSYDVKMKEKGDIPEGYSVSREKKERFSLILESASTNQTSMYLCASSSPRPRSSYEQYFGPGTRLTVT.

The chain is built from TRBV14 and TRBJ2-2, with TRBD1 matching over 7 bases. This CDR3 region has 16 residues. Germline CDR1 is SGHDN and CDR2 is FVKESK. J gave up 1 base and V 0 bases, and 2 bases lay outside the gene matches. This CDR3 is CASSQDPGGNTGELFF. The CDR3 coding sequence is TGTGCCAGCAGCCAAGATCCAGGGGGGAACACCGGGGAGCTGTTTTTT.

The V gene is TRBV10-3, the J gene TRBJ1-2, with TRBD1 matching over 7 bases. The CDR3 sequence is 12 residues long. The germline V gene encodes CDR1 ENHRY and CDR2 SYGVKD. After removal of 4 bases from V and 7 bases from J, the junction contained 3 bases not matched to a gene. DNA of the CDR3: TGTGCCATCAGTGCCGGGACAGTTGGCTACACCTTC. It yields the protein CAISAGTVGYTF.

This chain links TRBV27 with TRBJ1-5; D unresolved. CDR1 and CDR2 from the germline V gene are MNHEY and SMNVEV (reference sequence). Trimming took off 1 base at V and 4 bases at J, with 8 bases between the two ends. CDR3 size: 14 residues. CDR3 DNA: TGTGCCAGCAGTTTATACCGAGGGAATCAGCCCCAGCATTTT. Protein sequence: CASSLYRGNQPQHF.

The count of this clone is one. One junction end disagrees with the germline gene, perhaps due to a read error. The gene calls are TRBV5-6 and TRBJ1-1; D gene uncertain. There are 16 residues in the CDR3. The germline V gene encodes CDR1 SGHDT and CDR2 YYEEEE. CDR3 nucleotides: TGTGCCAGCAGTTTGGGTGTGGGAGGGAGGCCCACTGAAGCTTTCTTT. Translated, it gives CASSLGVGGRPTEAFF.

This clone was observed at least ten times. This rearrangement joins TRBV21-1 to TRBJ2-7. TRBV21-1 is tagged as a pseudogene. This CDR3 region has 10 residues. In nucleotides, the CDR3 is TGTGCCAGCAGCAAGGGCGAGCAGTACTTC. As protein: CASSKGEQYF.

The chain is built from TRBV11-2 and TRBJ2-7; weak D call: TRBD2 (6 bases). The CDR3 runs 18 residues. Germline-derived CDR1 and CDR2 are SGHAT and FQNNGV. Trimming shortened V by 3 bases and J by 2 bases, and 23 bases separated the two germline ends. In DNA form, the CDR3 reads TGTGCCAGCAGCTTCCCCGAGGCGGGGACGACAGATACCTACGAGCAGTACTTC. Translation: CASSFPEAGTTDTYEQYF.

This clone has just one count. This CDR3 is CASRGRRETQYF. CDR3 nucleotides: TGCGCCAGCAGAGGGCGCCGGGAGACCCAGTACTTC. This chain joins TRBV4-1 and TRBJ2-5; D ambiguous. V was clipped by 6 bases and J by 5 bases, with 10 bases between them. Germline V lookup: CDR1 MGHRA, CDR2 YSYEKL. CDR3 length equals 12 residues.

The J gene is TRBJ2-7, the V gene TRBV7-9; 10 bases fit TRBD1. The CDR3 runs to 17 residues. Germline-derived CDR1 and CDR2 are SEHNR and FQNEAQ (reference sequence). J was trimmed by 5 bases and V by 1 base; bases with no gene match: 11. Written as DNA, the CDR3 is TGTGCCAGCAGCTTAGGCGAACCGGGACAGGGGTTCCACGAGCAGTACTTC. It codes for CASSLGEPGQGFHEQYF.

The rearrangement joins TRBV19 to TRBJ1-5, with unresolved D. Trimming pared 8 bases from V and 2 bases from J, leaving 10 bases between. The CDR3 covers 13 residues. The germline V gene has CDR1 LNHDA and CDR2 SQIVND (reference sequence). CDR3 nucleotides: TGTGCCAGTCGCGACCCTGGCAATCAGCCCCAGCATTTT. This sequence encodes CASRDPGNQPQHF.

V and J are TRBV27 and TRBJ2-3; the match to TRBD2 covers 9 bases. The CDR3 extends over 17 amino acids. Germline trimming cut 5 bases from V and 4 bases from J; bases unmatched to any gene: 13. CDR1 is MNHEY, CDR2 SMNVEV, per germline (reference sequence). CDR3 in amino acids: CASSPSSSGRIPDTQYF. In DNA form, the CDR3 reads TGTGCCAGCAGTCCCTCGAGTAGCGGGAGAATTCCAGATACGCAGTATTTT.

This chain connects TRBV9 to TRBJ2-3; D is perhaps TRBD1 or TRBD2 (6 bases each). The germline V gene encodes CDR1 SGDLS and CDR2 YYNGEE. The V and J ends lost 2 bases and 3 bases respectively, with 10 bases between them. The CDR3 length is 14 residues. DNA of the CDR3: TGTGCCAGCAGCGTTGGGGGGCTTACAGATACGCAGTATTTT. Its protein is CASSVGGLTDTQYF. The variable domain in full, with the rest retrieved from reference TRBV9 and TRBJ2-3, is DSGVTQTPKHLITATGQRVTLRCSPRSGDLSVYWYQQSLDQGLQFLIQYYNGEERAKGNILERFSAQQFPDLHSELNLSSLELGDSALYFCASSVGGLTDTQYFGPGTRLTVL.

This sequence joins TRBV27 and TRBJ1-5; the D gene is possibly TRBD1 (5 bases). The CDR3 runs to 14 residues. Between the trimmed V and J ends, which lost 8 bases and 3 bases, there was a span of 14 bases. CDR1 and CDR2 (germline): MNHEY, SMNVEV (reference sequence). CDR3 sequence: CASGDTGANQPQHF. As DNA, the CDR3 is TGTGCCAGCGGCGATACAGGAGCCAATCAGCCCCAGCATTTT.

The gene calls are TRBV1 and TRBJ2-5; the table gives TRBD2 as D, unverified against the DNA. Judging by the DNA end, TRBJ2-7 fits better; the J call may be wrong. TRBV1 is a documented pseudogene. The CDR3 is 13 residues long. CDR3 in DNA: TGCACCAGCAGCCAGTCCCCGCCACCCGAGCAGTACTTC. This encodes CTSSQSPPPEQYF.

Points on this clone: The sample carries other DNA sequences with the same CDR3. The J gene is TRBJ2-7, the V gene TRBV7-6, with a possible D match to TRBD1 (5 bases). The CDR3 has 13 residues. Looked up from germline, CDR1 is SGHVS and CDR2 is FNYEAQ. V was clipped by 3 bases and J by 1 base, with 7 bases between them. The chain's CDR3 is CASSLGRSYEQYF. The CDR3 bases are TGTGCCAGCAGCTTGGGGCGTTCCTACGAGCAGTACTTC. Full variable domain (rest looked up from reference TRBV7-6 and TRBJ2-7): GAGVSQSPRYKVTKRGQDVALRCDPISGHVSLYWYRQALGQGPEFLTYFNYEAQQDKSGLPNDRFSAERPEGSISTLTIQRTEQRDSAMYRCASSLGRSYEQYFGPGTRLTVT.

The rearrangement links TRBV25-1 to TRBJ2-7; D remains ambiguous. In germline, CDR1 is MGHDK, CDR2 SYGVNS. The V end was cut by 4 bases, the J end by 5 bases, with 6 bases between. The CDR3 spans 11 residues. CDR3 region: CASSVSNEQYF. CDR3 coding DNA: TGTGCCAGCAGTGTATCTAACGAGCAGTACTTC.

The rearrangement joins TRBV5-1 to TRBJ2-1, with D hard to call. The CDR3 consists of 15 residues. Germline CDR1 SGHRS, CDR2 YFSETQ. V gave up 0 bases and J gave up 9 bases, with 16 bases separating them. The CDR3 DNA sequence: TGCGCCAGCAGCTTGGCCTCGATGTACTCCGGTGAGCAGTTCTTC. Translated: CASSLASMYSGEQFF.

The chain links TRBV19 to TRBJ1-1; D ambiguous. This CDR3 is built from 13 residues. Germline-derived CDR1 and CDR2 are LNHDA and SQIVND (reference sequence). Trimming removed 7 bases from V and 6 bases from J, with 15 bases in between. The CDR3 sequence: CASTPLRSPEAFF. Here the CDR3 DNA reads TGTGCCAGTACCCCACTTCGATCCCCTGAAGCTTTCTTT.

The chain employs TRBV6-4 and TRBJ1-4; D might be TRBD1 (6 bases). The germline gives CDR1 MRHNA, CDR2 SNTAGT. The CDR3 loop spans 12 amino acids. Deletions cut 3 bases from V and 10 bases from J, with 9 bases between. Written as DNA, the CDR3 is TGTGCCAGCAGTGATGAGGGGGTAAAACTGTTTTTT. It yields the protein CASSDEGVKLFF.

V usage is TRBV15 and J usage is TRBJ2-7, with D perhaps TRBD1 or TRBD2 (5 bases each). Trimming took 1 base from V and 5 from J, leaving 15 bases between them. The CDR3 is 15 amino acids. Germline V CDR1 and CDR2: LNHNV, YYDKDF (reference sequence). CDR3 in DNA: TGTGCCACCAGCAGAGCTTCACACCAGGGAGACGAGCAGTACTTC. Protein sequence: CATSRASHQGDEQYF.

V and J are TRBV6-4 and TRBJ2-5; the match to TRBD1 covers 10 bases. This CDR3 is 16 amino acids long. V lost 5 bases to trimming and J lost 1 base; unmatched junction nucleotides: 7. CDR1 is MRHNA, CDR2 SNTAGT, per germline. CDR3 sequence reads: CASSPGQGTGQETQYF. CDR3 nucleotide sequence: TGTGCCAGCAGTCCGGGACAGGGGACGGGCCAAGAGACCCAGTACTTC.

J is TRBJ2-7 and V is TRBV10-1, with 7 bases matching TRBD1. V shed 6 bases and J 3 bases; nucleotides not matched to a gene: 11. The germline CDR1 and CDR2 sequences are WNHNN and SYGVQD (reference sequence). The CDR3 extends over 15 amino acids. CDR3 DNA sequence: TGCGCCAGCAGCGGGAAACCGGGACAGTACTACGAGCAGTACTTC. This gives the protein CASSGKPGQYYEQYF.

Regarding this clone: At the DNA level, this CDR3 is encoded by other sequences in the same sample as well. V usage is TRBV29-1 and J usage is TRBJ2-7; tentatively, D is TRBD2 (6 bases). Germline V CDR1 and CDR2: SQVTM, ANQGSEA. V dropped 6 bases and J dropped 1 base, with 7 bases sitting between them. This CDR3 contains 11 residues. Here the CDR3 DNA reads TGCAGCGTGGAGGGTTCCTACGAGCAGTACTTC. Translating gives CSVEGSYEQYF.

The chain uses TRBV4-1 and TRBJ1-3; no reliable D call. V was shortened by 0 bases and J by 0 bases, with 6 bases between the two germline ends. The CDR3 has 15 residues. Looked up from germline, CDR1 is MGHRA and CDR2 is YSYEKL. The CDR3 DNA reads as TGCGCCAGCAGCCAAGATGTACACTCTGGAAACACCATATATTTT. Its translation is CASSQDVHSGNTIYF.